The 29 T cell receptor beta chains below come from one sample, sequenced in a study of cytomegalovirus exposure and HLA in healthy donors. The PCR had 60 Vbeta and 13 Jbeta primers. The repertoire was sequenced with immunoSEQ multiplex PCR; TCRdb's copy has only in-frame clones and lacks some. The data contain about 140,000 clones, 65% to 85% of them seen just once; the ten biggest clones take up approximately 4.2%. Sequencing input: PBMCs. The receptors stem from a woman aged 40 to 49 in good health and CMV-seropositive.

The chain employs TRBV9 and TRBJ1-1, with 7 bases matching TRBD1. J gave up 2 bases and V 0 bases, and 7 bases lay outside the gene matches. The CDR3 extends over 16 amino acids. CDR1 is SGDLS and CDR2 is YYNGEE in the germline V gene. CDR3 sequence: CASSVGLGTANTEAFF. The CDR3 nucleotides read TGTGCCAGCAGCGTAGGTCTCGGGACAGCTAACACTGAAGCTTTCTTT.

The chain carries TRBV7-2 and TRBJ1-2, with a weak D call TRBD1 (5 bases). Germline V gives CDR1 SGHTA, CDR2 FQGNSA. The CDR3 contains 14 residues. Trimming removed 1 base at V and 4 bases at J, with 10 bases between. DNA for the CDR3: TGTGCCAGCAGCTTAGACCCGGACACCTATGGCTACACCTTC. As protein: CASSLDPDTYGYTF.

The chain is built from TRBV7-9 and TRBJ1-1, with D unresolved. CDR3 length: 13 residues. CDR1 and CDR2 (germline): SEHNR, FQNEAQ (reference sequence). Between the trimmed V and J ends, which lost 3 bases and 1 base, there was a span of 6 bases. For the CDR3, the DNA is TGTGCCAGCAGCTTTACAGAGAACACTGAAGCTTTCTTT. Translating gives CASSFTENTEAFF.

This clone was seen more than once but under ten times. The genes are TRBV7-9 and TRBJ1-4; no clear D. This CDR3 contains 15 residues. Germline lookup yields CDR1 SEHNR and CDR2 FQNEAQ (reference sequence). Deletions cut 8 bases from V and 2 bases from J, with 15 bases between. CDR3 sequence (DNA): TGTGCCAGCTCCGGGTCGATGTGGACTAATGAAAAACTGTTTTTT. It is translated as CASSGSMWTNEKLFF.

The CDR3 coding sequence is TGCGCCAGCAGCTTGGCCAACACAGATACGCAGTATTTT. Residues: CASSLANTDTQYF. The rearrangement uses TRBV5-1 and TRBJ2-3; D gene ambiguous. Trimming pared 0 bases from V and 2 bases from J, leaving 4 bases between. Germline V gene data show CDR1 as SGHRS and CDR2 as YFSETQ. This CDR3 has 13 residues.

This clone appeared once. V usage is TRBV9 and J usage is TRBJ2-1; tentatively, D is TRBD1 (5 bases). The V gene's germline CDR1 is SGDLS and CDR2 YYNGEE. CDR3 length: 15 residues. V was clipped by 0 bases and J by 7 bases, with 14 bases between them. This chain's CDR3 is CASSVEGVGGNEQFF. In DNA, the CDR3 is TGTGCCAGCAGCGTAGAAGGGGTCGGTGGGAATGAGCAGTTCTTC.

The CDR3 DNA reads TGTGCCAGCCAATTCGACAGGGGTGGTACCGGGGAGCTGTTTTTT. Translating gives CASQFDRGGTGELFF. The rearrangement joins TRBV18 to TRBJ2-2; 8 bases match TRBD1. Per germline, CDR1 KGHSH and CDR2 LQKENI. CDR3 length: 15 amino acids. V gave up 8 bases and J gave up 5 bases; unmatched junction bases: 10.

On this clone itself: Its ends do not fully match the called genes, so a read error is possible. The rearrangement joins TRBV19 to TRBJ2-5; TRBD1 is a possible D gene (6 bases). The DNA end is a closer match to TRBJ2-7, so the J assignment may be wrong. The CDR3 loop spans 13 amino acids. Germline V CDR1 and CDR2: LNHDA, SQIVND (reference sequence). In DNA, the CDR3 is TGTGCCAGCAGTAGTCAGGGGACCTACGAGCAGTACTTC. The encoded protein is CASSSQGTYEQYF.

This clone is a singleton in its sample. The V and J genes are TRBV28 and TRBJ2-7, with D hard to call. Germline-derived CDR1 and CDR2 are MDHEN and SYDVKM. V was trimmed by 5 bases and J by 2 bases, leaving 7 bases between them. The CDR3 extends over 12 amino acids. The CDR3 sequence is CASSAETYEQYF. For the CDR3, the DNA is TGTGCCAGCAGTGCGGAGACCTACGAGCAGTACTTC.

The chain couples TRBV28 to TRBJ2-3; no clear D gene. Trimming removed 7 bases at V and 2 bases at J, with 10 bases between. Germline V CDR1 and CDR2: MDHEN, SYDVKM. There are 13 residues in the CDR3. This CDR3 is CASIEEITDTQYF. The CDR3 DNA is TGTGCCAGCATTGAGGAAATCACAGATACGCAGTATTTT.

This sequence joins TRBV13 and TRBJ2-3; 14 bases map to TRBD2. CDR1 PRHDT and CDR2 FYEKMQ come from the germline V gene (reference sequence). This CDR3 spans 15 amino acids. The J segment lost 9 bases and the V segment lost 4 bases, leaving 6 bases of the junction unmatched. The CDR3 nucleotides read TGTGCCAGCAGCTCTTTGGGACTAGCGGGAGACACGCAGTATTTT. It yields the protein CASSSLGLAGDTQYF.

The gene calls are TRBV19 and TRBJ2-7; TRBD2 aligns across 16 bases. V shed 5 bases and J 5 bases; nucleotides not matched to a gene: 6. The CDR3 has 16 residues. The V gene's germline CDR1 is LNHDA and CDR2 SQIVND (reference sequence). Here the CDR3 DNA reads TGTGCCAGTAGTCCAGGGACTAGCGGGAGGGCGGACGAGCAGTACTTC. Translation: CASSPGTSGRADEQYF. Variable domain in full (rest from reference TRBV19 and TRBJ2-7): DGGITQSPKYLFRKEGQNVTLSCEQNLNHDAMYWYRQDPGQGLRLIYYSQIVNDFQKGDIAEGYSVSREKKESFPLTVTSAQKNPTAFYLCASSPGTSGRADEQYFGPGTRLTVT.

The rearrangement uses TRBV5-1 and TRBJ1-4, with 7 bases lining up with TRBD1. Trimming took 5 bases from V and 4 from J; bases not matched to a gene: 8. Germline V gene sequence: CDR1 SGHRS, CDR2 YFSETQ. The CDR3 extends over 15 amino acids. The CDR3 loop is CASRKSGDSNEKLFF. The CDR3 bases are TGCGCCAGCAGAAAATCGGGGGACAGTAATGAAAAACTGTTTTTT.

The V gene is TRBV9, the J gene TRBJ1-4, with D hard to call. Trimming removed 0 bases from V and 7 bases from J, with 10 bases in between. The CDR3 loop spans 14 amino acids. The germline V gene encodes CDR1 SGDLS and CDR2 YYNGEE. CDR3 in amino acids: CASSVGGEGEKLFF. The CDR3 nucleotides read TGTGCCAGCAGCGTAGGGGGTGAGGGTGAAAAACTGTTTTTT.

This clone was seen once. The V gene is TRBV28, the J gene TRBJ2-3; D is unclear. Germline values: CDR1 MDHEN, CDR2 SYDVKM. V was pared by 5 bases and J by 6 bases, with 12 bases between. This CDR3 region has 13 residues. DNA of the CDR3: TGTGCCAGCAGTGCATGGAGAGGCGATACGCAGTATTTT. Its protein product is CASSAWRGDTQYF.

CDR3 nucleotide sequence: TGTGCCAGCTCAAGTGGACTTTACTACAATGAGCAGTTCTTC. This gives the protein CASSSGLYYNEQFF. The chain couples TRBV18 to TRBJ2-1; a weak D match, TRBD2 (5 bases). The germline CDR1 and CDR2 sequences are KGHSH and LQKENI. V was cut by 5 bases and J by 3 bases, with 11 bases left in between. CDR3 length: 14 residues.

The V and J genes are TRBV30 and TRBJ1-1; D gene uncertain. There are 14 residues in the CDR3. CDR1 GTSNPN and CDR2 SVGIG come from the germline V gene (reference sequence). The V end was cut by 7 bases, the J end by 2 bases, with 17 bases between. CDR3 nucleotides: TGTGCCTCTCTACCCCGGTCCCCTAACACTGAAGCTTTCTTT. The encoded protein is CASLPRSPNTEAFF.

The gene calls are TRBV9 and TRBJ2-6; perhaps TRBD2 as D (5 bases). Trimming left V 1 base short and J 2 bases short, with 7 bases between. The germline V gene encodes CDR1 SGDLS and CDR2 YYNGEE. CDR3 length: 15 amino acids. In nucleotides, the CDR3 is TGTGCCAGCAGCGTACCCGGGACTGGGGCCAACGTCCTGACTTTC. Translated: CASSVPGTGANVLTF.

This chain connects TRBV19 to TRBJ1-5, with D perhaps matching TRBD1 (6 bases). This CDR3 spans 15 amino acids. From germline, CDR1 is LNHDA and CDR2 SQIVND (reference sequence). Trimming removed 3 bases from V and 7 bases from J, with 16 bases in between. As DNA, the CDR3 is TGTGCCAGTAGTATCTCAACAGGGTACCGCCAGCCCCAGCATTTT. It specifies CASSISTGYRQPQHF.

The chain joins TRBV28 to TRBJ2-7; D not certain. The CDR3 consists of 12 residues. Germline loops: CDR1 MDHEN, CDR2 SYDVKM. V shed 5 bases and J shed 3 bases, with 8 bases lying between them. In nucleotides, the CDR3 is TGTGCCAGCAGTGGGCAGGTCTACGAGCAGTACTTC. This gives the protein CASSGQVYEQYF. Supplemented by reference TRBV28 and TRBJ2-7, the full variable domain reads DVKVTQSSRYLVKRTGEKVFLECVQDMDHENMFWYRQDPGLGLRLIYFSYDVKMKEKGDIPEGYSVSREKKERFSLILESASTNQTSMYLCASSGQVYEQYFGPGTRLTVT.

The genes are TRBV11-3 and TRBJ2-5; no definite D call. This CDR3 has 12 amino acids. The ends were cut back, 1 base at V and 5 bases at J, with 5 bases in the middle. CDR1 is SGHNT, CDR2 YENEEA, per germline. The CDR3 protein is CASSLVMETQYF. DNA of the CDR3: TGTGCCAGCAGCTTAGTTATGGAGACCCAGTACTTC.

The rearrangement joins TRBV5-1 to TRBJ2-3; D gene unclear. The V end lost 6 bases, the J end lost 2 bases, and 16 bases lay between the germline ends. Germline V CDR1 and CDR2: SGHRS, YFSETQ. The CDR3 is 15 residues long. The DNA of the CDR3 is TGCGCCAGCAACGATCCTGGCTCCTCCACAGATACGCAGTATTTT. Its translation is CASNDPGSSTDTQYF.

DNA of the CDR3: TGTGCCAGCACCCCTGGGGGGGCCAATCAGCCCCAGCATTTT. Protein: CASTPGGANQPQHF. The genes are TRBV28 and TRBJ1-5; a possible D gene is TRBD1 (6 bases). Germline loops: CDR1 MDHEN, CDR2 SYDVKM. The ends were cut back, 7 bases at V and 3 bases at J, with 13 bases in the middle. The CDR3 length is 14 residues.

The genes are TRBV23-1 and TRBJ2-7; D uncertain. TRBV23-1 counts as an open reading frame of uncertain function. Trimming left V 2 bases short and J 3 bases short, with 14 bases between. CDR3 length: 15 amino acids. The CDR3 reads CASSQPPFSNYEQYF. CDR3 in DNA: TGCGCCAGCAGTCAACCCCCCTTTAGCAACTACGAGCAGTACTTC.

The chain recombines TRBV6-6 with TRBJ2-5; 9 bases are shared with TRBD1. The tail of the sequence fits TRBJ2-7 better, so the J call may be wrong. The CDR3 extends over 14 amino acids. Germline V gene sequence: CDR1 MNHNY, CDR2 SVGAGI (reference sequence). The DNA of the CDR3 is TGTGCCAGCGACCCGGGACAGGGTATCCACGAGCAGTACTTC. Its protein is CASDPGQGIHEQYF.

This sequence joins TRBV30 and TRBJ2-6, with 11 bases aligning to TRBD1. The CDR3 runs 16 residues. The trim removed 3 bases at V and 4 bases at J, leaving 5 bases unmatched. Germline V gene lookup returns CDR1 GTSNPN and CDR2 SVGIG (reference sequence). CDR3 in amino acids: CAWRGDRGAGANVLTF. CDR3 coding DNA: TGTGCCTGGAGGGGGGACAGGGGGGCCGGGGCCAACGTCCTGACTTTC.

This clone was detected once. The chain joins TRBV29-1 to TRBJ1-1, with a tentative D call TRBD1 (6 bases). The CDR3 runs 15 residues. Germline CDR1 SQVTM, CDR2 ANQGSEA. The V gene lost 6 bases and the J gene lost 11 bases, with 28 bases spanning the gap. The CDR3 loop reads CSVAQGREGPYEAFF. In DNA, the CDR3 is TGCAGCGTGGCACAGGGCAGGGAAGGTCCCTACGAGGCTTTCTTT.

Written as DNA, the CDR3 is TGTGCCAGCAGCTTAGCCCGGGGGGGAAGTAGAGAGACCCAGTACTTC. Translating gives CASSLARGGSRETQYF. This rearrangement joins TRBV7-2 to TRBJ2-5, with 8 bases identical to TRBD2. Germline-derived CDR1 and CDR2 are SGHTA and FQGNSA. The CDR3 runs 16 residues. The V gene end was trimmed by 0 bases and the J gene end by 4 bases; junction bases not matched to a gene: 7. The full variable domain, in which reference TRBV7-2 and TRBJ2-5 provide the parts outside the CDR3, is GAGVSQSPSNKVTEKGKDVELRCDPISGHTALYWYRQSLGQGLEFLIYFQGNSAPDKSGLPSDRFSAERTGGSVSTLTIQRTQQEDSAVYLCASSLARGGSRETQYFGPGTRLLVL.

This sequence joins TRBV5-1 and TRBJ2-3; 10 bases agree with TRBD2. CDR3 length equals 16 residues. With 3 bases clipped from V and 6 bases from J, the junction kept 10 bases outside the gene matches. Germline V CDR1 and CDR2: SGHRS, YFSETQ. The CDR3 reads CASSSPSGGARDTQYF. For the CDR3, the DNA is TGCGCCAGCAGCTCACCTAGCGGGGGAGCGCGGGATACGCAGTATTTT.